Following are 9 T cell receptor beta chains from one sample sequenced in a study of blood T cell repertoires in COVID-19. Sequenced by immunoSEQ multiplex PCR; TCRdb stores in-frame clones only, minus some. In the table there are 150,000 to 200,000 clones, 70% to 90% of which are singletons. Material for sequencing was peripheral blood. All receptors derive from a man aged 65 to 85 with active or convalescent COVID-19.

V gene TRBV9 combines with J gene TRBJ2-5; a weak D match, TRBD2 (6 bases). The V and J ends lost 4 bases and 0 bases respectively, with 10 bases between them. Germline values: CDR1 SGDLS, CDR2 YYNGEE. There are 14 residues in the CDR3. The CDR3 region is CASSPRTNQETQYF. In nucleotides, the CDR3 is TGTGCCAGCAGCCCTAGGACTAACCAAGAGACCCAGTACTTC.

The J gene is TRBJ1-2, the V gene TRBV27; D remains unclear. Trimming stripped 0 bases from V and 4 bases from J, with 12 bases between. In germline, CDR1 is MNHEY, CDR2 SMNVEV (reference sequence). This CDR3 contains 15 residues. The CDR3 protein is CASSLSGGRTYGYTF. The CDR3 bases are TGTGCCAGCAGTTTATCAGGAGGTAGGACCTATGGCTACACCTTC.

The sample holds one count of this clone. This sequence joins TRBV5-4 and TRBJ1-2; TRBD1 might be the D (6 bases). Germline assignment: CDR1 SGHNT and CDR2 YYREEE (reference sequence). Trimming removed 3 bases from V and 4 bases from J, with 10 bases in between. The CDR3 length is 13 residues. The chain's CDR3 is CASSWTDGYGYTF. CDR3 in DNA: TGTGCCAGCAGCTGGACAGACGGCTATGGCTACACCTTC.

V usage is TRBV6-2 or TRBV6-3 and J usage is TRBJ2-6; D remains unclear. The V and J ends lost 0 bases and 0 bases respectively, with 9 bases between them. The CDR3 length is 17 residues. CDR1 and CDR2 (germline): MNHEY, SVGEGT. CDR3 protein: CASSYSRKHSGANVLTF. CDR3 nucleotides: TGTGCCAGCAGTTACTCACGAAAGCACTCTGGGGCCAACGTCCTGACTTTC.

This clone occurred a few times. CDR3 coding DNA: TGTGCCAGCAGGCTTCGACAGGGTATGAATGAGCAGTTCTTC. Translating it yields CASRLRQGMNEQFF. The chain couples TRBV7-2 to TRBJ2-1, with 7 bases identical to TRBD1. V lost 6 bases to trimming and J lost 7 bases; unmatched junction nucleotides: 9. There are 14 residues in the CDR3. The germline gives CDR1 SGHTA, CDR2 FQGNSA.

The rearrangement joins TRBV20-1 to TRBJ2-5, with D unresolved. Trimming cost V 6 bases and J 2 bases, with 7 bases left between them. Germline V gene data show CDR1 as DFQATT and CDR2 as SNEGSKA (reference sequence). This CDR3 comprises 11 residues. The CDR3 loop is CSAILQETQYF. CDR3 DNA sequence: TGCAGTGCCATTTTGCAAGAGACCCAGTACTTC.

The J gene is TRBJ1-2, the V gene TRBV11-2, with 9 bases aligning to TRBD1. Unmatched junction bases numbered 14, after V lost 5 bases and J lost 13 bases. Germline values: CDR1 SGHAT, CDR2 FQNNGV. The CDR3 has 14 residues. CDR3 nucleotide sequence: TGTGCCAGCAGCGCTAGCACAGGGGGCGTTTCTCCCACCTTC. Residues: CASSASTGGVSPTF.

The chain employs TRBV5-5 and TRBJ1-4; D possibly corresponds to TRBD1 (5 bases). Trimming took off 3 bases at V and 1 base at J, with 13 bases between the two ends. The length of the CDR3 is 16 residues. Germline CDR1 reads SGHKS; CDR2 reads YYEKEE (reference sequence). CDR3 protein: CASSSSGRGTNEKLFF. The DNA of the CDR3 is TGTGCCAGCAGCTCCTCAGGGAGGGGAACTAATGAAAAACTGTTTTTT.

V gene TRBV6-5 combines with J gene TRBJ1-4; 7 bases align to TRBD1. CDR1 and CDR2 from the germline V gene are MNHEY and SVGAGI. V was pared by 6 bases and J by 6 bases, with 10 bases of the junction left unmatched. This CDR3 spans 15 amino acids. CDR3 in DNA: TGTGCCAGCAGACCTATCGGACAGGAGGATGAAAAACTGTTTTTT. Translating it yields CASRPIGQEDEKLFF.